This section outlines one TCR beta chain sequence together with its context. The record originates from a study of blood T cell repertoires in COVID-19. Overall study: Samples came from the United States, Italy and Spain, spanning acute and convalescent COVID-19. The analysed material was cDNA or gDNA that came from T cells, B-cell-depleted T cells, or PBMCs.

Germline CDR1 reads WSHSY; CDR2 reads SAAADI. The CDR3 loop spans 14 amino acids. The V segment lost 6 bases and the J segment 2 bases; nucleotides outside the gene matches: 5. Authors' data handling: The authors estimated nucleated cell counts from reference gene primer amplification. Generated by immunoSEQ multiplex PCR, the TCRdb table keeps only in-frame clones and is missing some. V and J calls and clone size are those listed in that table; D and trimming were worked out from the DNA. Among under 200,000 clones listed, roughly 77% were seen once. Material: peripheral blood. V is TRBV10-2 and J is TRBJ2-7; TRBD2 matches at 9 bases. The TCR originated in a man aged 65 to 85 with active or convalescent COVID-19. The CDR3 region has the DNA TGCGCCAGCAGCGGCGGGAGGGCCCCCTACGAGCAGTACTTC. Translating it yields CASSGGRAPYEQYF.